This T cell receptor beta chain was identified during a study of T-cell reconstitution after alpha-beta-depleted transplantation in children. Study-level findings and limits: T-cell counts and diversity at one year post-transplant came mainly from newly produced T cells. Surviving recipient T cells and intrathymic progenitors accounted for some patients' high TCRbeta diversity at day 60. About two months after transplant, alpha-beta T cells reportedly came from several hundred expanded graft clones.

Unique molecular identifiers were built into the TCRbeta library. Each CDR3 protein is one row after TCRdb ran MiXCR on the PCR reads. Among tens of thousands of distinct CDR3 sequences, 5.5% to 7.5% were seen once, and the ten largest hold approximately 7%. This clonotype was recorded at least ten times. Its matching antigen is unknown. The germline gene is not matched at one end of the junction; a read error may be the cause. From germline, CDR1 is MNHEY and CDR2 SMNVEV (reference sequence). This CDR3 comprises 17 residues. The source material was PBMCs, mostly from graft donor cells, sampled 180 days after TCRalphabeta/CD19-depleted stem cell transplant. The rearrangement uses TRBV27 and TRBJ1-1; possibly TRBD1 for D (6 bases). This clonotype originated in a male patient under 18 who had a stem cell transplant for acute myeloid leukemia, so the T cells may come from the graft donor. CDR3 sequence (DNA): TGTGCCAGCAGTTCAAAGGGACGGGGGGCGCTGAAAACTGAAGCTTTCTTT. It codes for CASSSKGRGALKTEAFF.